This is a list of T cell receptor beta chains from one sample in a study of OX40 agonist ivuxolimab in advanced cancers. Assay used: immunoSEQ multiplex PCR; TCRdb lists only in-frame clones, some missing. The data show about 68,000 clones, with around four fifths seen just once and under 13% held by the top ten. The sample here was CD4+ or CD8+ T cells sorted from blood, taken in a trial of the OX40 agonist ivuxolimab. The receptors derive from an adult with an advanced solid tumor such as melanoma, head and neck, liver or kidney cancer. Each CDR3 is given without its conserved first and last residue. Fields, in order: D gene, V gene, J gene, CDR3 protein. D genes are given only for firm matches.

D gene: -
V gene: TRBV28
J gene: TRBJ2-2
CDR3 protein: ASSSRELSNTGELF

D gene: TRBD1
V gene: TRBV28
J gene: TRBJ2-1
CDR3 protein: ASSLPGGGYEQF

D gene: TRBD1
V gene: TRBV6-1
J gene: TRBJ1-4
CDR3 protein: ASLRRQGGEKLF

D gene: -
V gene: TRBV2
J gene: TRBJ1-1
CDR3 protein: ASSDPDRSEAF

D gene: -
V gene: TRBV2
J gene: TRBJ2-1
CDR3 protein: ASSEGKGAEEF

D gene: TRBD2
V gene: TRBV5-1
J gene: TRBJ2-1
CDR3 protein: ASSAEYLAGVF

D gene: -
V gene: TRBV10-3
J gene: TRBJ2-7
CDR3 protein: AIMKGGEQY

D gene: TRBD1
V gene: TRBV6-6
J gene: TRBJ1-1
CDR3 protein: ASSLQGSNTEAF

D gene: -
V gene: TRBV2
J gene: TRBJ2-3
CDR3 protein: ASSEDPATDTQY

D gene: -
V gene: TRBV10-3
J gene: TRBJ2-2
CDR3 protein: AISDQGRANTGELF

D gene: TRBD2
V gene: TRBV4-2
J gene: TRBJ2-7
CDR3 protein: ASSQGASGYEQY

D gene: TRBD1
V gene: TRBV5-1
J gene: TRBJ1-5
CDR3 protein: ASSPGGYSNQPQH

D gene: -
V gene: TRBV7-2
J gene: TRBJ2-1
CDR3 protein: ASSSKVGSGYNEQF

D gene: -
V gene: TRBV5-1
J gene: TRBJ1-4
CDR3 protein: ASSLPGTNEKLF

D gene: TRBD1
V gene: TRBV6-1
J gene: TRBJ2-7
CDR3 protein: ASGTGGKSYEQY

D gene: -
V gene: TRBV6-1
J gene: TRBJ1-2
CDR3 protein: ASSEYQGSYGYT

D gene: -
V gene: TRBV15
J gene: TRBJ1-4
CDR3 protein: ATSRQQGPGEKLF

D gene: TRBD2
V gene: TRBV7-8
J gene: TRBJ2-6
CDR3 protein: ASSRGTSGRGPGANVLT

D gene: -
V gene: TRBV6-1
J gene: TRBJ2-3
CDR3 protein: ASSEGALQVGDTQY

D gene: TRBD1
V gene: TRBV6-5
J gene: TRBJ1-1
CDR3 protein: ASSYSMQGAAF

D gene: TRBD1
V gene: TRBV28
J gene: TRBJ2-7
CDR3 protein: ASSASDREYEQY

D gene: TRBD2
V gene: TRBV5-6
J gene: TRBJ2-7
CDR3 protein: ASSLFGGSYEQY

D gene: -
V gene: TRBV5-1
J gene: TRBJ2-2
CDR3 protein: ASSFFGGNTGELF

D gene: TRBD2
V gene: TRBV30
J gene: TRBJ2-2
CDR3 protein: AFRIAGWAGELF

D gene: -
V gene: TRBV27
J gene: TRBJ1-3
CDR3 protein: ASSFAPPRDGGNTIY

D gene: -
V gene: TRBV6-5
J gene: TRBJ1-2
CDR3 protein: ASSYGSESYGYT